The TCR beta chain under discussion was sequenced for a study of tumor-infiltrating lymphocytes in localized non-small cell lung cancer. Produced via immunoSEQ multiplex PCR; TCRdb's table is partial and in-frame only. Altogether 15,000 to 20,000 clones are present, 80% being singletons, with the ten largest covering about 9.3%. The V and J ends lost 0 bases and 5 bases respectively, with 11 bases between them. CDR1 SGHRS and CDR2 YFSETQ come from the germline V gene. This CDR3 has 15 amino acids. The clonotype comes from a human donor with non-small cell lung cancer. The J gene is TRBJ2-2, the V gene TRBV5-1, with D perhaps matching TRBD1 or TRBD2 (6 bases each). Source material: uninvolved lung tissue not adjacent to the tumor. CDR3 in amino acids: CASSLEGEDTGELFF. As DNA, the CDR3 is TGCGCCAGCAGCTTGGAGGGGGAGGATACCGGGGAGCTGTTTTTT.